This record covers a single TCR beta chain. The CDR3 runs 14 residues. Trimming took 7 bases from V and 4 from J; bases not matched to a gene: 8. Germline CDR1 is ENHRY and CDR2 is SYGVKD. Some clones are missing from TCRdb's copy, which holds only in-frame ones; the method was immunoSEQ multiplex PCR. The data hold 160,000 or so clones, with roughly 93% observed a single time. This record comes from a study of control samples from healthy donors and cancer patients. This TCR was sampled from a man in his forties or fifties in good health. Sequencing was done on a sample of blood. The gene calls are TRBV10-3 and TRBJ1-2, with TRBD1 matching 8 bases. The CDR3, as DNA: TGTGCCATCACCCCGGGACAGGAGAGCTATGGCTACACCTTC. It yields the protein CAITPGQESYGYTF.